This TCR beta chain was recorded in a study of blood T cells in healthy people across ages. Overall study: Template-switching capture recovered about one barcoded beta molecule per two T cells.

CDR3 length: 15 amino acids. The germline CDR1 and CDR2 sequences are MNHNS and SASEGT. V shed 5 bases and J shed 10 bases, with 18 bases lying between them. This clonotype was detected only a few times. The sample providers were healthy Caucasian people from Russia, aged about 6 to 95. For the second PCR, which ran for about 7 to 11 cycles, a sample-barcoded 5' primer and a J-beta primer mix were used. Each cDNA molecule received a tag from a template-switch adaptor that had 12 random nucleotides. Each single sample gave us at least 2.5 million CDR3-containing paired-end reads. Via MiXCR, TCRdb re-called the 5' RACE reads, giving one row per CDR3 protein. The sample holds some 1.5 million distinct CDR3 sequences, 35% to 45% seen once.

The rearrangement joins TRBV6-1 to TRBJ1-6; D is perhaps TRBD1 (6 bases). The sample taken for sequencing was blood. This sequence was found in a woman between 18 and 29 years old in good health. The CDR3 sequence: CASSPAQLGGSPLHF. The CDR3 DNA follows: TGTGCCAGCAGTCCCGCCCAGCTAGGGGGATCACCCCTCCACTTT.